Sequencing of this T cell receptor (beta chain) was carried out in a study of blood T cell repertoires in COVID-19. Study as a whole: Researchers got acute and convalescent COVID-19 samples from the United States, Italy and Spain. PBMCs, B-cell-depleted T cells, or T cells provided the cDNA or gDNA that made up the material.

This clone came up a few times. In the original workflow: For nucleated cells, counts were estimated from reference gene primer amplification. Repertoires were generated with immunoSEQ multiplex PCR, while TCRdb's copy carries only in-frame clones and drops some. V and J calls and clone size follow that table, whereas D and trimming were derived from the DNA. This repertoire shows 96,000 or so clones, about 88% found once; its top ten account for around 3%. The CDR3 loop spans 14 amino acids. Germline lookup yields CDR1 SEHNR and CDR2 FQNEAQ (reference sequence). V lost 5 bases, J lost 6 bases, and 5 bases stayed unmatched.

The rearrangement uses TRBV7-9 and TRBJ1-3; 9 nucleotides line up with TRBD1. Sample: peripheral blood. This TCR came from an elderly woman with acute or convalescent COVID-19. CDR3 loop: CASSPGTGLNTIYF. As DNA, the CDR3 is TGTGCCAGCAGCCCCGGGACAGGGCTAAACACCATATATTTT.